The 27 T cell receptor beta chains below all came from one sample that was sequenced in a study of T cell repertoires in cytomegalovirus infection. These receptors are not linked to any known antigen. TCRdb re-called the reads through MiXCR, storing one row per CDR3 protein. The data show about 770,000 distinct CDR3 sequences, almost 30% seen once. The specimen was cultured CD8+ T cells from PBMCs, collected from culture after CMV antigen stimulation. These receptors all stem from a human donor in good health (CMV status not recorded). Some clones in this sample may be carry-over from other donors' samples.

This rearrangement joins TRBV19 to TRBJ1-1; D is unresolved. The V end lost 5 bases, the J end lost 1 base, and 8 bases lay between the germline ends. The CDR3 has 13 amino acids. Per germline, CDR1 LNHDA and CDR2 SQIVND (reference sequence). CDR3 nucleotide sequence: TGTGCCAGTAGTCAGTCAGCGAACACTGAAGCTTTCTTT. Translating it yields CASSQSANTEAFF.

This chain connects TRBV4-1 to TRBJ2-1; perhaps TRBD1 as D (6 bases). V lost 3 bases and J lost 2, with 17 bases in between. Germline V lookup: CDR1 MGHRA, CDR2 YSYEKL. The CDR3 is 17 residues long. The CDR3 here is CASSHESGRGTYNEQFF. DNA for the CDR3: TGCGCCAGCAGCCACGAGTCCGGCAGGGGCACCTACAATGAGCAGTTCTTC.

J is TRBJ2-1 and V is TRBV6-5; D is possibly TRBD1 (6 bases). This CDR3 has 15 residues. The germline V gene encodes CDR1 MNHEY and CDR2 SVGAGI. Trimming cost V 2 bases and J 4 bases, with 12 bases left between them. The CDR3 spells CASSYRQATYNEQFF. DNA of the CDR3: TGTGCCAGCAGTTACAGACAGGCTACTTACAATGAGCAGTTCTTC.

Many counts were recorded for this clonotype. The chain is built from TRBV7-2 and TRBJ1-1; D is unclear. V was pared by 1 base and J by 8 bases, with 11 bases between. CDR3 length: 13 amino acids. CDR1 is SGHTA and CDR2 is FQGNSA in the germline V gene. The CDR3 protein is CASSLDAWREAFF. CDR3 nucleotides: TGTGCCAGCAGCTTAGACGCCTGGAGAGAAGCTTTCTTT.

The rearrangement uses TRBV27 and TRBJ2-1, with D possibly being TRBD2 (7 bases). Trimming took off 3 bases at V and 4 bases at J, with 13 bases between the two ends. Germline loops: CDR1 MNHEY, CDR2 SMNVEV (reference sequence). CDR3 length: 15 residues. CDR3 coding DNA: TGTGCCAGCAGTTTCGGGGGGCCATCGTACAATGAGCAGTTCTTC. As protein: CASSFGGPSYNEQFF.

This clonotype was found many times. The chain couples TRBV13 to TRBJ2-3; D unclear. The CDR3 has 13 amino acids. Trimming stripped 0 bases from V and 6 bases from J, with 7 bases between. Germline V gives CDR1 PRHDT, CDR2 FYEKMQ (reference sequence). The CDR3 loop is CASSLGLTDTQYF. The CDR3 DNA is TGTGCCAGCAGCTTAGGCCTAACCGATACGCAGTATTTT.

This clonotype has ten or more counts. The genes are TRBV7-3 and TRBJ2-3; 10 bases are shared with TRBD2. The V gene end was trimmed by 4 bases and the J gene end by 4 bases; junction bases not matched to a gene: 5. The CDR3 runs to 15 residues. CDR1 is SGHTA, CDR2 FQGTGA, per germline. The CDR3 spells CASSWSSGGPDTQYF. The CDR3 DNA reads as TGTGCCAGCAGCTGGTCTAGCGGGGGCCCAGATACGCAGTATTTT.

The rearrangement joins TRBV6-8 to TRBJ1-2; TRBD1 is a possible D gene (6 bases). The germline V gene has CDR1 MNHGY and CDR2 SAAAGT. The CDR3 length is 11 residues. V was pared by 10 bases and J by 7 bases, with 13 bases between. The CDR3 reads CATTGGFGYTF. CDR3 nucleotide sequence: TGTGCCACCACTGGGGGCTTTGGCTACACCTTC.

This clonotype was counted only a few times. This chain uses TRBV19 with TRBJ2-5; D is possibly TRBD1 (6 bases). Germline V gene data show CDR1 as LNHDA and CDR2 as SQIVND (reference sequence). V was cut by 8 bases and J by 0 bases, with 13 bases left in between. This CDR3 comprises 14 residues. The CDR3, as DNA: TGTGCCAGTTCCCCCGACAGGTACCAAGAGACCCAGTACTTC. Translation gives CASSPDRYQETQYF.

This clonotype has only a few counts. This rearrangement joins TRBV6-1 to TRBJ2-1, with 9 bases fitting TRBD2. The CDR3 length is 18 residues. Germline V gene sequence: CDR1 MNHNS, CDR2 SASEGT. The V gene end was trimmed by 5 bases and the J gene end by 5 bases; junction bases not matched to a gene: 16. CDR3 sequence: CASSPTMAGGGADNEQFF. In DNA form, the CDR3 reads TGTGCCAGCAGTCCAACTATGGCAGGCGGGGGGGCGGACAATGAGCAGTTCTTC.

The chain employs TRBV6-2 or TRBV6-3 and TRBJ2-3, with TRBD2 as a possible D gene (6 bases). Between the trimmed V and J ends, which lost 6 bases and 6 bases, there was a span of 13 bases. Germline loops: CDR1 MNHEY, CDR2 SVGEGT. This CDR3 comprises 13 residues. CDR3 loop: CASRAGTSDTQYF. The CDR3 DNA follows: TGTGCCAGCAGGGCGGGGACTTCGGATACGCAGTATTTT.

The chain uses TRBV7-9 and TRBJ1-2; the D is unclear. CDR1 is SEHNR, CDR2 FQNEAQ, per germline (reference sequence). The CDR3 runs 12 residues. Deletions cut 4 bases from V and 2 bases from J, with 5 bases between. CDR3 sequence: CASSSDNYGYTF. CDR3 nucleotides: TGTGCCAGCAGCTCTGACAACTATGGCTACACCTTC. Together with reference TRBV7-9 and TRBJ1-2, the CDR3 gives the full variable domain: DTGVSQNPRHKITKRGQNVTFRCDPISEHNRLYWYRQTLGQGPEFLTYFQNEAQLEKSRLLSDRFSAERPKGSFSTLEIQRTEQGDSAMYLCASSSDNYGYTFGSGTRLTVV.

The CDR3 DNA sequence: TGTGCCAGCAGTTACTCAGGAGCGGGGGGGCCTTACAATGAGCAGTTCTTC. Residues: CASSYSGAGGPYNEQFF. J is TRBJ2-1 and V is TRBV6-6; the match to TRBD2 covers 10 bases. This CDR3 region has 17 residues. CDR1 MNHNY and CDR2 SVGAGI come from the germline V gene (reference sequence). With V trimmed by 0 bases and J by 4 bases, 6 bases remained unmatched.

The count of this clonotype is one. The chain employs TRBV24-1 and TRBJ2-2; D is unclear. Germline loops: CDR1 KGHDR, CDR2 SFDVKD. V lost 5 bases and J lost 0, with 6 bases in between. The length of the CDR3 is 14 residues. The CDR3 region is CATSGGPNTGELFF. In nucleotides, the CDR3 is TGTGCCACCAGTGGAGGCCCGAACACCGGGGAGCTGTTTTTT.

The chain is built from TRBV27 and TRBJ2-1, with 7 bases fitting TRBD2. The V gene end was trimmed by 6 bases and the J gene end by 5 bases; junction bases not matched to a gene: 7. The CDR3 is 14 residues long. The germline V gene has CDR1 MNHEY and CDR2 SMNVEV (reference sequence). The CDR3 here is CASSHPSGDNEQFF. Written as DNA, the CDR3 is TGTGCCAGCAGCCACCCGAGCGGGGACAATGAGCAGTTCTTC.

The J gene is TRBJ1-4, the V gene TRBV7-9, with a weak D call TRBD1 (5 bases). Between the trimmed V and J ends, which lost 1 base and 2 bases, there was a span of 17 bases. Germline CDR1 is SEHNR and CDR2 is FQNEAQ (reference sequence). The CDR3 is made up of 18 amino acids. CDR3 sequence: CASSLEGLSLQTNEKLFF. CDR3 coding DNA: TGTGCCAGCAGCTTAGAGGGACTTTCGCTCCAGACTAATGAAAAACTGTTTTTT.

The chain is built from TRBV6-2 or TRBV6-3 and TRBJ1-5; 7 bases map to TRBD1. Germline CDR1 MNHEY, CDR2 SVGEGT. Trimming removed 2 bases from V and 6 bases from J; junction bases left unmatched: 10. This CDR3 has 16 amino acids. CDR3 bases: TGTGCCAGCAGTTACAAGGAGACAGGGTTTGGTCAGCCCCAGCATTTT. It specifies CASSYKETGFGQPQHF.

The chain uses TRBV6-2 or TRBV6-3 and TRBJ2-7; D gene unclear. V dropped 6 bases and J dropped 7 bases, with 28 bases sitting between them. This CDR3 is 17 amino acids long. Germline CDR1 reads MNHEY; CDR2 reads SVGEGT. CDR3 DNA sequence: TGTGCCAGCAGCGTGCAGGCAACCCCAGGCCCCCCTGGAGAGCAGTACTTC. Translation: CASSVQATPGPPGEQYF.

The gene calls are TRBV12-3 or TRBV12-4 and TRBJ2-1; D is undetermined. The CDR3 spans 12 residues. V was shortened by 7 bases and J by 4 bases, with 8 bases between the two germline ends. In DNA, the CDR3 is TGTGCCAGCACCTCGACTTACAATGAGCAGTTCTTC. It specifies CASTSTYNEQFF.

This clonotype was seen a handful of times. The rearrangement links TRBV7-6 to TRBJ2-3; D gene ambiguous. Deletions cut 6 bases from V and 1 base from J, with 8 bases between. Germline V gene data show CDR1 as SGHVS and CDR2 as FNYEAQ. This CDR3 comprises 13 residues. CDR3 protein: CASRSRRTDTQYF. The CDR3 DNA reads TGTGCCAGCAGGAGTAGGCGCACAGATACGCAGTATTTT.

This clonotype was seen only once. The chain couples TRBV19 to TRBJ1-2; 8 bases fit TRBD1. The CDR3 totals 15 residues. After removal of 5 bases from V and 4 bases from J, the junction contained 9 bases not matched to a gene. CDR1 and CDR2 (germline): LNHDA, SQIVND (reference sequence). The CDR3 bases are TGTGCCAGTAGTCTCCGACAGGGGCATGGCTATGGCTACACCTTC. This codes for CASSLRQGHGYGYTF.

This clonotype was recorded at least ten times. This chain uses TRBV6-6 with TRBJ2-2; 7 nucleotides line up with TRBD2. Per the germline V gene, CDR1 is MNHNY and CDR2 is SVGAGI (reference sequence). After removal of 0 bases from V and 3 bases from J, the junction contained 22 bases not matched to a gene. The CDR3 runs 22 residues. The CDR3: CASSYSTIPIIRGDDYTGELFF. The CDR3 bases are TGTGCCAGCAGTTACTCAACGATCCCGATCATACGGGGGGACGATTACACCGGGGAGCTGTTTTTT.

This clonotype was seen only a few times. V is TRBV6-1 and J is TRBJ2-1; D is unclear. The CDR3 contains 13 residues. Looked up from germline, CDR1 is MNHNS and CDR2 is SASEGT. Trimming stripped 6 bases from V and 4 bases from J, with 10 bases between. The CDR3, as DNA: TGTGCCAGCAGAGAGGCGGAATACAATGAGCAGTTCTTC. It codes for CASREAEYNEQFF.

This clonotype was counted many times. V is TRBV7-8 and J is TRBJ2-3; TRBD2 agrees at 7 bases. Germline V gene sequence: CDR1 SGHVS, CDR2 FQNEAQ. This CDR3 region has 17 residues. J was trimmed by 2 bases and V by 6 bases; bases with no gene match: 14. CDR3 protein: CASRRDEASGYTDTQYF. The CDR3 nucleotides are TGTGCCAGCAGACGAGATGAGGCTAGCGGATACACAGATACGCAGTATTTT.

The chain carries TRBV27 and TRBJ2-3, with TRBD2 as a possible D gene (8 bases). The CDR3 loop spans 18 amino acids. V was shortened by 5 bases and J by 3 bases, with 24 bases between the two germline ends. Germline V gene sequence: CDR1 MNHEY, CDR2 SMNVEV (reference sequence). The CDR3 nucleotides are TGTGCCAGCAGTCGTGGACTAGCAGGGGGGCTAAGGACAGATACGCAGTATTTT. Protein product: CASSRGLAGGLRTDTQYF.

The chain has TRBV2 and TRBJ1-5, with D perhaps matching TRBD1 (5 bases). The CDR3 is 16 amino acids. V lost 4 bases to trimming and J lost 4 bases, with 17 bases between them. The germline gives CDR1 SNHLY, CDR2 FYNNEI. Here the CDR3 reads CASSVGGALPNQPQHF. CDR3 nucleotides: TGTGCCAGCAGTGTGGGAGGGGCCTTACCTAATCAGCCCCAGCATTTT.

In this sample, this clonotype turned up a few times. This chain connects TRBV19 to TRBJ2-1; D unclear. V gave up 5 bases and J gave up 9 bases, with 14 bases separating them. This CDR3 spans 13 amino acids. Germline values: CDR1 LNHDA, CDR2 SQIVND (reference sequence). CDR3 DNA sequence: TGTGCCAGTAGTCAGCTAGTGGGCAGTGAGCAGTTCTTC. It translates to CASSQLVGSEQFF.